This T cell receptor (beta chain) was recorded in a study of T cell repertoires in cytomegalovirus infection. Study at large: Public signatures in TCR beta pointed to CMV infection and matching HLA type.

TCRdb fed the reads into MiXCR, producing one record per CDR3 protein. The table has about 490,000 distinct CDR3 sequences, around 11% seen once. This CDR3 contains 12 residues. Germline CDR1 and CDR2: MDHEN and SYDVKM. J was trimmed by 15 bases and V by 4 bases; bases with no gene match: 9. This clonotype was picked up many times. The antigen is undetermined. Study observations and caveats: What dominated the ex vivo response were HLA-C-restricted CMV-specific TCR beta clonotypes.

The rearrangement links TRBV28 to TRBJ2-1; TRBD1 agrees at 7 bases. The receptor was isolated from a human donor in good health (CMV status not recorded). Some clones in this sample may be carry-over from other donors' samples. Sequencing input: PBMCs. CDR3 sequence reads: CASSSPRGRGFF. Written as DNA, the CDR3 is TGTGCCAGCAGTTCACCGAGGGGGCGCGGGTTCTTC.